This TCR beta chain was found in a study of T cell repertoires in cytomegalovirus infection. Across the study: CMV infection and matching HLA type were both indicated by public TCR beta signatures.

One entry per CDR3 protein, called by TCRdb with MiXCR from the reads. This repertoire shows about 310,000 distinct CDR3 sequences, 17% found once; its top ten account for about 12%. This clonotype was detected ten times or more. Antigen: not known. Whole-study findings and limits: Carriers of CMV plus the relevant HLA were identified by cumulative public TCR beta family frequency. Predominance within the ex vivo response was attributable to HLA-C-restricted CMV-specific TCR beta clonotypes.

Trimming took 2 bases from V and 7 from J, leaving 11 bases between them. The CDR3 has 14 residues. Germline V gives CDR1 SGHTA, CDR2 FQGNSA. The receptor comes from a human donor in good health (CMV status not recorded). Some clones in this sample may be carry-over from other donors' samples. The chain has TRBV7-2 and TRBJ1-4; possibly TRBD1 for D (5 bases). Sequenced material: PBMCs. The CDR3 region is CASSLMGGSEKLFF. The CDR3 DNA sequence: TGTGCCAGCAGCTTAATGGGGGGGAGTGAAAAACTGTTTTTT.